Described below is a single TCR beta chain sequence and its context. This entry belongs to a study of blood T cell repertoires in COVID-19. Clones were sequenced by immunoSEQ multiplex PCR, and TCRdb holds only the in-frame ones, with some missing. This table has approximately 180,000 clones, approximately 82% appearing once. Trimming removed 4 bases from V and 3 bases from J, with 14 bases in between. The CDR3 has 15 amino acids. The V gene's germline CDR1 is MGHRA and CDR2 YSYEKL. The source material was PBMCs or T cells enriched from blood (not recorded which). The V gene is TRBV4-1, the J gene TRBJ2-3, with a possible D match to TRBD2 (6 bases). The sequence derives from an older woman with acute COVID-19. The CDR3 DNA reads TGCGCCAGCAGCCTGGGCCCGGGGGAGACAGATACGCAGTATTTT. This translates into CASSLGPGETDTQYF.